The 4 T cell receptor beta chains given below trace back to one sample, sequenced in a study of cytomegalovirus exposure and HLA in healthy donors. The study ran its PCR with 60 Vbeta and 13 Jbeta primers. The method was immunoSEQ multiplex PCR; TCRdb's version includes in-frame clones alone and lacks a portion of them. Of some 66,000 clones listed, approximately 80% are singletons. Sequenced sample: PBMCs. These receptors were taken from a woman under 40 in good health and CMV-seronegative.

This sequence joins TRBV6-5 and TRBJ2-2; D not resolved. CDR1 and CDR2 (germline): MNHEY, SVGAGI. The CDR3 consists of 14 residues. V was cut by 2 bases and J by 6 bases, with 10 bases left in between. The CDR3 here is CASSYRLGAGELFF. CDR3 DNA: TGTGCCAGCAGTTACCGGCTAGGCGCCGGGGAGCTGTTTTTT.

The chain couples TRBV7-2 to TRBJ2-3; TRBD1 agrees at 7 bases. Germline V gene sequence: CDR1 SGHTA, CDR2 FQGNSA. Trimming at V came to 5 bases and at J to 4 bases, leaving 9 bases not matched to a gene. CDR3 length: 15 residues. CDR3 loop: CASSPWTGAADTQYF. DNA of the CDR3: TGTGCCAGCAGCCCCTGGACAGGCGCGGCAGATACGCAGTATTTT.

This clone was observed a handful of times. The rearrangement joins TRBV28 to TRBJ1-6; D not resolved. Looked up from germline, CDR1 is MDHEN and CDR2 is SYDVKM. Trimming removed 4 bases at V and 10 bases at J, with 20 bases between. The CDR3 length is 16 residues. This chain's CDR3 is CASSSQQGARGSPLHF. The CDR3 nucleotides are TGTGCCAGCAGTTCTCAACAAGGAGCACGAGGATCACCCCTCCACTTT.

This clone has just a few counts. This chain connects TRBV5-6 to TRBJ1-1; D is ambiguous. This CDR3 spans 12 amino acids. Germline V CDR1 and CDR2: SGHDT, YYEEEE. The V and J ends lost 1 base and 6 bases respectively, with 7 bases between them. The CDR3 DNA is TGTGCCAGCAGCTTGAGCTCCGCTGAAGCTTTCTTT. Translated: CASSLSSAEAFF. Full variable domain (missing parts from reference TRBV5-6 and TRBJ1-1): DAGVTQSPTHLIKTRGQQVTLRCSPKSGHDTVSWYQQALGQGPQFIFQYYEEEERQRGNFPDRFSGHQFPNYSSELNVNALLLGDSALYLCASSLSSAEAFFGQGTRLTVV.